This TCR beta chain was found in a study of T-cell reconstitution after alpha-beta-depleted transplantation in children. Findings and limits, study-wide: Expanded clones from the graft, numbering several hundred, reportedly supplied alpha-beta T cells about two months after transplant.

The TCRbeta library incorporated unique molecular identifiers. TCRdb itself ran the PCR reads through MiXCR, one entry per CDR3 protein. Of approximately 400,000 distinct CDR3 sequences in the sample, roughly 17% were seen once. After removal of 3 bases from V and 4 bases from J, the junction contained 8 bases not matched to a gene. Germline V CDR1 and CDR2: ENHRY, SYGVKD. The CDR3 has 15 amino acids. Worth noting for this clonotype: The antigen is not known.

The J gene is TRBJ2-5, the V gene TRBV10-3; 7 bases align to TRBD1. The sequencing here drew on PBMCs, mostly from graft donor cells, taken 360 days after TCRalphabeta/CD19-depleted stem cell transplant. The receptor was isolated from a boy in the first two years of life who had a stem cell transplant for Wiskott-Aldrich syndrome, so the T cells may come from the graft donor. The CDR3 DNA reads TGTGCCATCAGTGACCTATGGACAGGACTAGAGACCCAGTACTTC. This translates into CAISDLWTGLETQYF.